This T cell receptor (beta chain) was captured in a study of cytomegalovirus exposure and HLA in healthy donors. Method: immunoSEQ multiplex PCR; TCRdb's copy keeps in-frame clones and lacks some. The data show 280,000 or so clones, around 87% seen once. Germline CDR1 and CDR2: LNHDA and SQIVND (reference sequence). This CDR3 spans 15 amino acids. Trimming left V 1 base short and J 4 bases short, with 12 bases between. Findings of the study overall: In a later analysis, first-cohort TCR clusters were found to tend to co-occur in the 95 to 150 validation repertoires.

On this clone: The antigen remains undetermined.

An approximately 130-subject validation cohort, separate from the roughly 680-subject first cohort, supplied the donors. The origin of this receptor is a woman under 30 in good health and CMV-seronegative. The chain couples TRBV19 to TRBJ2-3; the D gene is possibly TRBD1 (6 bases). Sequenced sample: PBMCs. CDR3 residues: CASSIGRGPSDTQYF. In nucleotides, the CDR3 is TGTGCCAGTAGTATAGGCAGGGGTCCGTCAGATACGCAGTATTTT.